This is a list of T cell receptor beta chains from one sample in a study of blood T cell repertoires in COVID-19. Sequenced by immunoSEQ multiplex PCR; TCRdb stores in-frame clones only, minus some. The data contain 120,000 to 150,000 clones, about 90% of them singletons. Specimen: peripheral blood. The receptors derive from a woman aged 60-75 years with acute or convalescent COVID-19. CDR3s include the opening cysteine and the closing phenylalanine or tryptophan. D genes are given only for firm matches. The size field is filled for only some rows; it gives once, few, many or a size class.

D: TRBD1; size: -; V: TRBV10-3; J: TRBJ2-2; CDR3: CAISGGTGGFLRDTGELFF; DNA: TGTGCCATCAGTGGAGGGACAGGGGGCTTTCTTAGGGACACCGGGGAGCTGTTTTTT
D: -; size: -; V: TRBV28; J: TRBJ2-5; CDR3: CASSSRRGFQETQYF; DNA: TGTGCCAGCAGTTCGCGTCGGGGGTTTCAAGAGACCCAGTACTTC
D: -; size: -; V: TRBV12-3/TRBV12-4; J: TRBJ2-3; CDR3: CASSHTGTDTQYF; DNA: TGTGCCAGCAGTCACACAGGGACAGATACGCAGTATTTT
D: -; size: -; V: TRBV5-1; J: TRBJ1-1; CDR3: CASSLRGTMNTEAFF; DNA: TGCGCCAGCAGCTTAAGGGGGACAATGAACACTGAAGCTTTCTTT
D: TRBD1; size: once; V: TRBV29-1; J: TRBJ1-2; CDR3: CSVRTGAGGYTF; DNA: TGCAGCGTCCGGACAGGGGCTGGGGGCTACACCTTC
D: -; size: -; V: TRBV5-6; J: TRBJ1-1; CDR3: CASSFEVETEAFF; DNA: TGTGCCAGCAGCTTTGAAGTTGAGACTGAAGCTTTCTTT
D: -; size: -; V: TRBV7-2; J: TRBJ1-6; CDR3: CASSSAGTLNSPLHF; DNA: TGTGCCAGCAGCTCTGCCGGGACACTCAATTCACCCCTCCACTTT
D: -; size: once; V: TRBV15; J: TRBJ1-6; CDR3: CATSREHLSSYNSPLHF; DNA: TGTGCCACCAGCAGAGAACATTTAAGCTCCTATAATTCACCCCTCCACTTT
D: TRBD1; size: -; V: TRBV9; J: TRBJ1-2; CDR3: CASRGDRGYWDLYGYTF; DNA: TGTGCCAGCAGGGGGGACAGGGGGTACTGGGACCTCTATGGCTACACCTTC
D: TRBD2; size: -; V: TRBV5-6; J: TRBJ2-5; CDR3: CASSRETSGRQETQYF; DNA: TGTGCCAGCAGCAGGGAGACTAGCGGGCGCCAAGAGACCCAGTACTTC
D: TRBD1; size: -; V: TRBV6-5; J: TRBJ2-5; CDR3: CASSYSWTGGTETQYF; DNA: TGTGCCAGCAGTTACTCCTGGACAGGGGGCACAGAGACCCAGTACTTC
D: -; size: -; V: TRBV4-3; J: TRBJ2-3; CDR3: CASSPQGVNTDTQYF; DNA: TGCGCCAGCAGCCCACAGGGAGTTAACACAGATACGCAGTATTTT
D: -; size: -; V: TRBV29-1; J: TRBJ1-1; CDR3: CSVVSERTEAFF; DNA: TGCAGCGTTGTTTCGGAGCGGACTGAAGCTTTCTTT
D: -; size: -; V: TRBV5-8; J: TRBJ1-2; CDR3: CASSPEDTNYGYTF; DNA: TGTGCCAGCAGCCCCGAGGACACTAACTATGGCTACACCTTC
D: TRBD1; size: -; V: TRBV28; J: TRBJ1-1; CDR3: CASSFGDRGPQAFF; DNA: TGTGCCAGCAGTTTCGGGGACAGGGGGCCCCAAGCTTTCTTT